This passage covers 4 T cell receptor beta chains from one sample sequenced in a study of T-cell reconstitution after alpha-beta-depleted transplantation in children. Unique molecular identifiers were used in preparing the TCRbeta library. TCRdb used MiXCR to reprocess the PCR reads, holding one entry per CDR3 protein. The profile covers about 510,000 distinct CDR3 sequences, with about an eighth appearing a single time and 11% to 15% taken by the ten largest. The starting material was PBMCs, mostly from graft donor cells, obtained 180 days after TCRalphabeta/CD19-depleted stem cell transplant. The receptors were gathered from a female patient between 2 and 15 years old who had a stem cell transplant for aplastic anemia, so the T cells may come from the graft donor.

V usage is TRBV20-1 and J usage is TRBJ1-2, with 9 nucleotides matching TRBD1. Germline CDR1 reads DFQATT; CDR2 reads SNEGSKA (reference sequence). This CDR3 region has 15 residues. After removal of 4 bases from V and 4 bases from J, the junction contained 10 bases not matched to a gene. In DNA form, the CDR3 reads TGCAGTGCTACGGGACAGGGTAAATCACGCTATGGCTACACCTTC. Protein product: CSATGQGKSRYGYTF.

CDR3 DNA sequence: TGCAGTGCTCCTTCTAAAGGGGGCGCGGGGCAGCCCCAGCATTTT. It encodes CSAPSKGGAGQPQHF. V is TRBV20-1 and J is TRBJ1-5; TRBD1 matches 7 bases. From germline, CDR1 is DFQATT and CDR2 SNEGSKA (reference sequence). J gave up 7 bases and V 5 bases, and 14 bases lay outside the gene matches. There are 15 residues in the CDR3.

This clonotype has just a few counts. V is TRBV12-3 or TRBV12-4 and J is TRBJ1-1; D ambiguous. The length of the CDR3 is 16 residues. Trimming took off 5 bases at V and 1 base at J, with 17 bases between the two ends. CDR3 sequence (DNA): TGTGCCAGCAGTCCCCGAGGGCTGGGAAAGAACACTGAAGCTTTCTTT. Translating it yields CASSPRGLGKNTEAFF.

In its sample, this clonotype was seen a few times. The CDR3 nucleotides are TGTGCCAGCAGCTTAGAACCGGGCCCCAACACTGAAGCTTTCTTT. Its protein product is CASSLEPGPNTEAFF. The gene calls are TRBV7-6 and TRBJ1-1; D remains ambiguous. Per germline, CDR1 SGHVS and CDR2 FNYEAQ. Trimming removed 1 base from V and 2 bases from J, with 11 bases in between. The CDR3 extends over 15 amino acids.